This is a list of T cell receptor beta chains from one sample in a study of T cell changes during pregnancy in multiple sclerosis. Method: immunoSEQ multiplex PCR; TCRdb's copy keeps in-frame clones and lacks some. This sample has tens of thousands of clones, with 85% to 95% found just once. Sample: CD4+ T cells from peripheral blood mononuclear cells, taken in the second trimester of pregnancy. These TCRs come from a female donor with multiple sclerosis, enrolled in a pregnancy study. The CDR3 runs from the conserved cysteine through the conserved F or W. The order of the fields is CDR3 DNA, CDR3 protein, clone size, D gene, J gene, V gene. The D gene is left open where the match is weak. Only part of the rows carry a size: once, few, many, or a class if the clone is expanded.

TGCGCCAGCAGTGGGACAGGCGTCTACGAGCAGTACTTC CASSGTGVYEQYF - TRBD1 TRBJ2-7 TRBV10-2
TGTGCCAGCATGTTATGGGGGCCTGGAAACACCATATATTTT CASMLWGPGNTIYF once - TRBJ1-3 TRBV28
TGTGCCTGGAGTGTGAAGGACAGCCTAGGTGGGGTCTACGAGCAGTACTTC CAWSVKDSLGGVYEQYF - - TRBJ2-7 TRBV30
TGCGCCAGCAGCTTGGGGGGCGTTTTGGATGAGCAGTTCTTC CASSLGGVLDEQFF - - TRBJ2-1 TRBV5-1
TGCGCCAGCAGCGTCGGAGGGACAGGGTTATACGAGCAGTACTTC CASSVGGTGLYEQYF - TRBD1 TRBJ2-7 TRBV5-1
TGCGCCAGCAGATCCAATCCACAGGGTATCTACGAGCAGTACTTC CASRSNPQGIYEQYF - - TRBJ2-7 TRBV5-1
TGTGCCAGCATGGCAGGGGACACAGATACGCAGTATTTT CASMAGDTDTQYF - - TRBJ2-3 TRBV28
TGTGCCAGCAGCTTTGGACTCCACTCCTACGAGCAGTACTTC CASSFGLHSYEQYF - - TRBJ2-7 TRBV5-6
TGTGCCAGCAGCCGAGGGTCAGCGAGCACTGAAGCTTTCTTT CASSRGSASTEAFF - - TRBJ1-1 TRBV7-3
TGTGCCAGCAGCCTTCAACAGGGGGGATTGACTGAAGCTTTCTTT CASSLQQGGLTEAFF - TRBD1 TRBJ1-1 TRBV7-2
TGCGCCAGCAGCTTACGAGCGGGAAGTACCGGGGAGCTGTTTTTT CASSLRAGSTGELFF - TRBD2 TRBJ2-2 TRBV5-1
TGTGCCAGCAGTGGGACAGGGGGCAGCTCTGGAAACACCATATATTTT CASSGTGGSSGNTIYF - TRBD1 TRBJ1-3 TRBV28
TGTGCCTGGAGTCCCCCCCCCAGGCTAGCGGTCACCTACGAGCAGTACTTC CAWSPPPRLAVTYEQYF - TRBD2 TRBJ2-7 TRBV30
TGCGCCAGCAGGCAGGAAGTCTCTGGAAACACCATATATTTT CASRQEVSGNTIYF once - TRBJ1-3 TRBV10-2
TGTGCCAGTGCGGACAGGGATAGGGGCTACACCTTC CASADRDRGYTF - TRBD1 TRBJ1-2 TRBV19
TGCGCCAGCAGCCTTCTCGTCAGGGGACCGCGGAACATCACTGAAGCTTTCTTT CASSLLVRGPRNITEAFF - - TRBJ1-1 TRBV4-1
TGTGCCAGCAGTTACTCCCCAGGACAGGGTCGTATAGAGCAGTACTTC CASSYSPGQGRIEQYF - TRBD1 TRBJ2-7 TRBV6-5
TGTGCCAGCAGCCAAACCGGACAGGGACAGTATTTT CASSQTGQGQYF - TRBD1 TRBJ2-3 TRBV7-2
TGTGCCAGCAGGCCCAGGGTGGGACAAAGCTACGAGCAGTACTTC CASRPRVGQSYEQYF - - TRBJ2-7 TRBV11-2
TGCGCCAGCAGCTCCATCGGACGGAGGACCATGAACACTGAAGCTTTCTTT CASSSIGRRTMNTEAFF - - TRBJ1-1 TRBV5-1
TGTGCCAGCAGTTTAATGGCAGGGGGTCCTAACTATGGCTACACCTTC CASSLMAGGPNYGYTF - TRBD1 TRBJ1-2 TRBV27
TGTGCCAGCAGCGTAGAGGCTAGCGGGACCCCTTACAATGAGCAGTTCTTC CASSVEASGTPYNEQFF once TRBD2 TRBJ2-1 TRBV9
TGTGCCAGCATTGGAGGTTCAGGGGAAGGTGAAAAACTGTTTTTT CASIGGSGEGEKLFF - - TRBJ1-4 TRBV28
TGTGCCTGGAGTTACACAGGGGGTAATGGCTACACCTTC CAWSYTGGNGYTF - TRBD1 TRBJ1-2 TRBV30
TGCGCCAGCAGCCCCGGGACTAGCGGGAGAGCAGATACGCAGTATTTT CASSPGTSGRADTQYF - TRBD2 TRBJ2-3 TRBV4-1
TGTGCCAGCAGTCTTAGCGGGAGTCGATTTAATGAGCAGTTCTTC CASSLSGSRFNEQFF - TRBD2 TRBJ2-1 TRBV7-2
TGTGCCAGTAGGGCGACAGGGAACTACGAGCAGTACTTC CASRATGNYEQYF - TRBD1 TRBJ2-7 TRBV19
TGTGCCAGCAGCCCGGCGGGGTTTGGGGCCTACGAGCAGTACTTC CASSPAGFGAYEQYF - - TRBJ2-7 TRBV5-4
TGTGCCAGCAGCTCGGAACGGGGGAACACTGAAGCTTTCTTT CASSSERGNTEAFF - - TRBJ1-1 TRBV5-4
TGCGCCAGCAGCCAAGGCATCCCCGGACAGGGGGCTGTCGCCGGGGAGCTGTTTTTT CASSQGIPGQGAVAGELFF - TRBD1 TRBJ2-2 TRBV4-3
TGTGCCTGGAGTGGGGCGGGACCGCCGTCGACCCAGTACTTC CAWSGAGPPSTQYF - - TRBJ2-5 TRBV30
TGTGCCAGCAGCGTTGGGACAGGGGGTCAGCCCCAGCATTTT CASSVGTGGQPQHF - TRBD1 TRBJ1-5 TRBV7-9
TGTGCCACCAGCAGAGCAACAGAAATTCAGTACTTC CATSRATEIQYF - - TRBJ2-4 TRBV15
TGTGCCAGCAGCCCACTAGCGGCGGACGGGGAGCTGTTTTTT CASSPLAADGELFF - TRBD2 TRBJ2-2 TRBV9
TGTGCCAGCAGCTTCGCCAGGGGGATTTCCTACGAGCAGTACTTC CASSFARGISYEQYF - TRBD1 TRBJ2-7 TRBV13
TGTGCCAGCAGTTTACTGAACACCGGGGAGCTGTTTTTT CASSLLNTGELFF few - TRBJ2-2 TRBV27
TGTGCCAGCAGTTTACACCCGGGTCGAGAGCAGTTCTTC CASSLHPGREQFF - - TRBJ2-1 TRBV28
TGTGCCAGCTCATCCGCCGGGACACGGAACTACGAGCAGTACTTC CASSSAGTRNYEQYF - - TRBJ2-7 TRBV18
TGCGCCAGCAGCCAAGGTGCCACAGGCCGTGTTCGCTACACCTTC CASSQGATGRVRYTF - - TRBJ1-2 TRBV4-1
TGTGCCAGCAGCCTAGACAGTATTCCATCCTACGAGCAGTACTTC CASSLDSIPSYEQYF - - TRBJ2-7 TRBV9
TGTGCCAGCAGCTTAGCGTGGGGGAGGAACTATGGCTACACCTTC CASSLAWGRNYGYTF few - TRBJ1-2 TRBV7-2
TGTGCCAGCAGAGCCCCGGGCGGGGGCCTCTACGAGCAGTACTTC CASRAPGGGLYEQYF - - TRBJ2-7 TRBV6-6
TGTGCCAGCTCACCCCTGAGGTTAGCGGGGAGAGAGCAACCGTCGGGCAATGAGCAGTTCTTC CASSPLRLAGREQPSGNEQFF - TRBD2 TRBJ2-1 TRBV18
TGTGCCAGCAGTCCGGGCGGGAGAGGCCCGTTTTTT CASSPGGRGPFF - TRBD2 TRBJ2-2 TRBV11-2
TGCGCCAGCAGCTTCGGTAACAGTTACAATGAGCAGTTCTTC CASSFGNSYNEQFF - - TRBJ2-1 TRBV5-1
TGTGCCAGCAGTGACTCGTCAGGGGGCAACGGGGAGCTGTTTTTT CASSDSSGGNGELFF - TRBD1 TRBJ2-2 TRBV2
TGTGCCAGCAGCCAAGATCCCATTTATGGCTACACCTTC CASSQDPIYGYTF few - TRBJ1-2 TRBV14
TGCAGCGTTGACGGGACAGGGACTGGAAACACCATATATTTT CSVDGTGTGNTIYF - TRBD1 TRBJ1-3 TRBV29-1
TGTGCCAGTAGTATCTCGACAGCAACTAATGAAAAACTGTTTTTT CASSISTATNEKLFF few - TRBJ1-4 TRBV19
TGTGCCTGGAGTGTACCGTCAGGGGAGACGTATCCACTGTTTTTT CAWSVPSGETYPLFF - - TRBJ2-2 TRBV30
TGCGCCAGCAGCTCGGGACAGGGGAACACTGAAGCTTTCTTT CASSSGQGNTEAFF - TRBD1 TRBJ1-1 TRBV5-1
TGCGCCAGCGAGCCCGGGGACAGGATGAGCTACGAGCAGTACTTC CASEPGDRMSYEQYF - TRBD1 TRBJ2-7 TRBV5-1
TGTGCCAGTAGTAACACGGGGACAGGGACCACTGAAGCTTTCTTT CASSNTGTGTTEAFF - TRBD1 TRBJ1-1 TRBV19
TGCGCCAGCAGACAGGACAGGGCCGTTCACGAGCAGTACTTC CASRQDRAVHEQYF - TRBD1 TRBJ2-7 TRBV5-1
TGTGCCAGCAGCTCGCTCCCGGGACTACTTCACTCCTACAATGAGCAGTTCTTC CASSSLPGLLHSYNEQFF once TRBD2 TRBJ2-1 TRBV11-2
TGCAGCGTTACGGACAGGACCCCTTCCAAAGCTTTCTTT CSVTDRTPSKAFF once TRBD1 TRBJ1-1 TRBV29-1
TGTGCCAGCAGCTTAGGCGGGGCGGACGATACGCAGTATTTT CASSLGGADDTQYF - - TRBJ2-3 TRBV7-2
TGTGCCAGCAGTGAAGGGGGGGGGAAGTACACTGAAGCTTTCTTT CASSEGGGKYTEAFF - - TRBJ1-1 TRBV2
TGTGCCAGCAGTTACTCGGTAGTGGAGACCCAGTACTTC CASSYSVVETQYF - - TRBJ2-5 TRBV6-5